This T cell receptor beta chain was profiled in a study of T cell repertoires in cytomegalovirus infection. Turning to the study itself: Recently identified HLA-C-restricted CMV epitopes were among the peptides used.

The table lists this clonotype with a few counts. Antigen unknown. TCRdb re-called the reads with MiXCR, one entry per CDR3 protein. The repertoire consists of roughly 920,000 distinct CDR3 sequences, with around 32% occurring once and the leading ten covering around 15%. V dropped 6 bases and J dropped 7 bases, with 11 bases sitting between them. Germline V gene data show CDR1 as SGDLS and CDR2 as YYNGEE. This CDR3 is 12 amino acids long. The source is a human donor in good health (CMV status not recorded). Some clones in this sample may be carry-over from other donors' samples. The V and J genes are TRBV9 and TRBJ2-1; D is ambiguous. The material was cultured CD8+ T cells from PBMCs, obtained from culture after CMV antigen stimulation. The CDR3 DNA reads TGTGCCAGCAAGGGAACCCCTAATGAGCAGTTCTTC. This translates into CASKGTPNEQFF. Using reference TRBV9 and TRBJ2-1 for the parts outside the CDR3, the full variable domain is DSGVTQTPKHLITATGQRVTLRCSPRSGDLSVYWYQQSLDQGLQFLIQYYNGEERAKGNILERFSAQQFPDLHSELNLSSLELGDSALYFCASKGTPNEQFFGPGTRLTVL.